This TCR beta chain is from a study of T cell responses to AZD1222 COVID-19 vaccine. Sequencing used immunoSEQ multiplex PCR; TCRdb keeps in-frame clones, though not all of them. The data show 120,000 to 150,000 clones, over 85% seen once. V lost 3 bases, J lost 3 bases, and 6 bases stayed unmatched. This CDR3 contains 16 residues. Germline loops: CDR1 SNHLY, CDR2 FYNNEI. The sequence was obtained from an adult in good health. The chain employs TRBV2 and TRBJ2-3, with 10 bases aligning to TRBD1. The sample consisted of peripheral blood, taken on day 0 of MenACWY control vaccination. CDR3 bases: TGTGCCAGCAGTGATAGCCGGGACAGGGGTACAGATACGCAGTATTTT. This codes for CASSDSRDRGTDTQYF.